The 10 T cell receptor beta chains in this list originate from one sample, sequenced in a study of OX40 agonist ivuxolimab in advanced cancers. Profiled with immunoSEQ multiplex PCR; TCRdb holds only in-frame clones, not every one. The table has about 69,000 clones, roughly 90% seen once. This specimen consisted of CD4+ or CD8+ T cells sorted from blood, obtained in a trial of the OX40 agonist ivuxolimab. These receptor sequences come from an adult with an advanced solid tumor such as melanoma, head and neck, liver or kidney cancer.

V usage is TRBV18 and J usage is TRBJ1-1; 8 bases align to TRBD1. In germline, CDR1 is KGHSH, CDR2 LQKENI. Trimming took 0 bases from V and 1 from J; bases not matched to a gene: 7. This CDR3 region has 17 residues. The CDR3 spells CASSPPPRTGPNTEAFF. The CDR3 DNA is TGTGCCAGCTCACCACCGCCCCGGACAGGGCCGAACACTGAAGCTTTCTTT.

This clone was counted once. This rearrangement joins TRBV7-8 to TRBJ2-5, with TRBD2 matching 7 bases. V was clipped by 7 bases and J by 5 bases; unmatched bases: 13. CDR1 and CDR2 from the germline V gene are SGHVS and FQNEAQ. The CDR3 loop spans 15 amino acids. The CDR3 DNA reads TGTGCCAGCACCACTAATGCGGGAGCGTCGGAGACCCAGTACTTC. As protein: CASTTNAGASETQYF.

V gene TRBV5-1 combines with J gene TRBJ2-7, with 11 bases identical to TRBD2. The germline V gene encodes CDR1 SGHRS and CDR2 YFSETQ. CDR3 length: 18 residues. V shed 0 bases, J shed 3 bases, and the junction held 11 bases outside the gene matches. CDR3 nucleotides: TGCGCCAGCAGCTTGGCGACTAGCGGGAATAGCTTAGTCTACGAGCAGTACTTC. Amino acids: CASSLATSGNSLVYEQYF.

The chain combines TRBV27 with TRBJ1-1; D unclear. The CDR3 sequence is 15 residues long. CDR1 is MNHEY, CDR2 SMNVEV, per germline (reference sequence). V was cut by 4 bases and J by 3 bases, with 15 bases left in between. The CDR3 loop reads CASSSTWRTYTEAFF. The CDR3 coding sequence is TGTGCCAGCAGTTCCACCTGGAGAACATACACTGAAGCTTTCTTT.

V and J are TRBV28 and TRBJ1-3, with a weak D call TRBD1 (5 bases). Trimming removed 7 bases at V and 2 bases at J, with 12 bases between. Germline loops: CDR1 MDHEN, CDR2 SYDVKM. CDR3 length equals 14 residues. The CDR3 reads CASTPGGAGNTIYF. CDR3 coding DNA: TGTGCCAGCACCCCGGGGGGGGCTGGAAACACCATATATTTT.

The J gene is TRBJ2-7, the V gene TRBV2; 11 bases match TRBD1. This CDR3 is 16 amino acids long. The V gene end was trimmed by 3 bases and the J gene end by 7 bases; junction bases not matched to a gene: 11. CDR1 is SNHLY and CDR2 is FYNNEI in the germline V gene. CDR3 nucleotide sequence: TGTGCCAGCAGTGATCGATCTGGACAGGGGGCTCAAGAGCAGTACTTC. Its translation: CASSDRSGQGAQEQYF. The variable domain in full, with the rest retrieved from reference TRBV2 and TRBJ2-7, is EPEVTQTPSHQVTQMGQEVILRCVPISNHLYFYWYRQILGQKVEFLVSFYNNEISEKSEIFDDQFSVERPDGSNFTLKIRSTKLEDSAMYFCASSDRSGQGAQEQYFGPGTRLTVT.

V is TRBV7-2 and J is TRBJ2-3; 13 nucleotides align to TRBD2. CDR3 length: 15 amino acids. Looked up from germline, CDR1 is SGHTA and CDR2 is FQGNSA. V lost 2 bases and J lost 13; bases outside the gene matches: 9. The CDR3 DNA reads TGTGCCAGCAGCTTAATCGGACTAGCGGGAGTTCCCGAGTATTTT. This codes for CASSLIGLAGVPEYF. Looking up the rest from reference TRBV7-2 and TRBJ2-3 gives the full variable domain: GAGVSQSPSNKVTEKGKDVELRCDPISGHTALYWYRQSLGQGLEFLIYFQGNSAPDKSGLPSDRFSAERTGGSVSTLTIQRTQQEDSAVYLCASSLIGLAGVPEYFGPGTRLTVL.

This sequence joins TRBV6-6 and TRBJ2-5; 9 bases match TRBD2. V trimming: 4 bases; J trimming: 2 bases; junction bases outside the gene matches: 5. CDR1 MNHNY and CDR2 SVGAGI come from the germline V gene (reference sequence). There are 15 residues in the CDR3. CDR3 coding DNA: TGTGCCAGCAGTTCCGGGACTAGCAGTCAAGAGACCCAGTACTTC. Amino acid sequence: CASSSGTSSQETQYF.

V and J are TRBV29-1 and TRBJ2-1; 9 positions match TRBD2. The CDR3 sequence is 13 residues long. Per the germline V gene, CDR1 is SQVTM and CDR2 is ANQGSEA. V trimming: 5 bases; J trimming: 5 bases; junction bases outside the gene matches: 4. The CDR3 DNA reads TGCAGCGTTTCCGCGGGAGGGAACAATGAGCAGTTCTTC. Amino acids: CSVSAGGNNEQFF.

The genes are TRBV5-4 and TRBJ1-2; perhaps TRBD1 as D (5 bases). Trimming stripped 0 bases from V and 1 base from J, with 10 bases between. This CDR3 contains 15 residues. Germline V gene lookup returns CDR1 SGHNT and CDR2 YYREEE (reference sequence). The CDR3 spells CASSLAGGNNYGYTF. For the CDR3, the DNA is TGTGCCAGCAGCTTGGCCGGGGGGAATAACTATGGCTACACCTTC.